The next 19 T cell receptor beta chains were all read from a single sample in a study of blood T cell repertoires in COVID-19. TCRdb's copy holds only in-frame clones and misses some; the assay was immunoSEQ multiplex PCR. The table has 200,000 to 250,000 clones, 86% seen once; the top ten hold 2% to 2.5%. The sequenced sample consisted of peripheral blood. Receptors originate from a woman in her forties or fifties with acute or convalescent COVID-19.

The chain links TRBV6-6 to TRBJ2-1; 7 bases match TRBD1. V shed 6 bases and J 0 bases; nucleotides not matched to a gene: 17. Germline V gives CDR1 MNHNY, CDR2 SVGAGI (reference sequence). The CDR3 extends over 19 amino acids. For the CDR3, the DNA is TGTGCCAGCAGCCGACCGACAGGGAACCCCGAAAGCTCCTACAATGAGCAGTTCTTC. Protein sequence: CASSRPTGNPESSYNEQFF.

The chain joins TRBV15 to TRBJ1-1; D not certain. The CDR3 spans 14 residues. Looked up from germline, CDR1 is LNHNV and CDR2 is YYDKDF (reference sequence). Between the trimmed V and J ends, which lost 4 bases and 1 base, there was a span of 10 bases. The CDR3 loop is CATSTGWGNTEAFF. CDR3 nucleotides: TGTGCCACCAGCACGGGGTGGGGGAACACTGAAGCTTTCTTT.

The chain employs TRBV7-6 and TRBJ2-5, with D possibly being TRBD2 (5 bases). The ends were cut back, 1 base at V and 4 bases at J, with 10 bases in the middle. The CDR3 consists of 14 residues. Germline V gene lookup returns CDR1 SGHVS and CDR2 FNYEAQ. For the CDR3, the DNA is TGTGCCAGCAGCTTAGAGGCGAGCGGAGAGACCCAGTACTTC. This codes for CASSLEASGETQYF.

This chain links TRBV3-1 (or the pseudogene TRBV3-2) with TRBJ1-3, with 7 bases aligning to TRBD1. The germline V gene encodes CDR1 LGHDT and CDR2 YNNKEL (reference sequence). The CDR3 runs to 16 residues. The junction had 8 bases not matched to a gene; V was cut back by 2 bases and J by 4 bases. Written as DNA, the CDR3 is TGTGCCAGCAGCCAATCGGACAGGATGGTCGGAAACACCATATATTTT. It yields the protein CASSQSDRMVGNTIYF.

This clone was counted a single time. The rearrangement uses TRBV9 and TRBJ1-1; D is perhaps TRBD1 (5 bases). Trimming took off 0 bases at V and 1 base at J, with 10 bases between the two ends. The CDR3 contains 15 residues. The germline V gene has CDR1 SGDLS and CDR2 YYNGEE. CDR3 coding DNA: TGTGCCAGCAGCGTAGCTACGGGGGGGAACACTGAAGCTTTCTTT. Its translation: CASSVATGGNTEAFF. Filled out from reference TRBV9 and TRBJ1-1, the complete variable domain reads DSGVTQTPKHLITATGQRVTLRCSPRSGDLSVYWYQQSLDQGLQFLIQYYNGEERAKGNILERFSAQQFPDLHSELNLSSLELGDSALYFCASSVATGGNTEAFFGQGTRLTVV.

CDR3 nucleotides: TGTGCCAGCAGCTTCACAGGGGCTCGGGCAGATACGCAGTATTTT. Its translation is CASSFTGARADTQYF. The chain is built from TRBV7-3 and TRBJ2-3, with 7 positions matching TRBD1. The J segment lost 4 bases and the V segment lost 3 bases, leaving 7 bases of the junction unmatched. CDR1 is SGHTA and CDR2 is FQGTGA in the germline V gene. The CDR3 is 15 residues long.

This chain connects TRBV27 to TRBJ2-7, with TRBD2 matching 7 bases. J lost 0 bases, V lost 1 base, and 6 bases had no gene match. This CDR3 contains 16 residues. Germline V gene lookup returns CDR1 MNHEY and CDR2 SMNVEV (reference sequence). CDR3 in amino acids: CASSLYAGASSYEQYF. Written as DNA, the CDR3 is TGTGCCAGCAGTTTATATGCGGGAGCGTCCTCCTACGAGCAGTACTTC.

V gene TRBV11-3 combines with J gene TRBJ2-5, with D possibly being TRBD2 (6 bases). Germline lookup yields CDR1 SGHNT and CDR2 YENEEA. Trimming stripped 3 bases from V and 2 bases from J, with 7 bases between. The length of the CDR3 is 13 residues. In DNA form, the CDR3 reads TGTGCCAGCAGCTTTAGCGGACAAGAGACCCAGTACTTC. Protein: CASSFSGQETQYF.

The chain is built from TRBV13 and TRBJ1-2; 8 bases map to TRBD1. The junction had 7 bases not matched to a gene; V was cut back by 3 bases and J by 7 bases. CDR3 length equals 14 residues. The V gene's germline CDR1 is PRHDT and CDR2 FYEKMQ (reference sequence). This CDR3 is CASSLFQGAIGYTF. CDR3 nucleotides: TGTGCCAGCAGCTTGTTTCAGGGGGCGATTGGCTACACCTTC.

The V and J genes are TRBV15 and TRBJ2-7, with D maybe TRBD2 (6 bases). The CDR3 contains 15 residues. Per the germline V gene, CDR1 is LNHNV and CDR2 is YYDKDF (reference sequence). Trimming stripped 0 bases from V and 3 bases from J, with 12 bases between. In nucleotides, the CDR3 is TGTGCCACCAGCAGAGAGATCCGCGGGGACTACGAGCAGTACTTC. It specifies CATSREIRGDYEQYF.

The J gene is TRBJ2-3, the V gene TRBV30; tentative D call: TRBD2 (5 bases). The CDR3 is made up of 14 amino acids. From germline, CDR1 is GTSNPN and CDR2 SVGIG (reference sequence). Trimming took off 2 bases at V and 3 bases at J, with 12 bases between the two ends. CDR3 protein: CAWSSLERTDTQYF. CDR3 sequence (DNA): TGTGCCTGGAGTTCCCTAGAGCGGACAGATACGCAGTATTTT. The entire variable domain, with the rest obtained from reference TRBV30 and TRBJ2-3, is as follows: SQTIHQWPATLVQPVGSPLSLECTVEGTSNPNLYWYRQAAGRGLQLLFYSVGIGQISSEVPQNLSASRPQDRQFILSSKKLLLSDSGFYLCAWSSLERTDTQYFGPGTRLTVL.

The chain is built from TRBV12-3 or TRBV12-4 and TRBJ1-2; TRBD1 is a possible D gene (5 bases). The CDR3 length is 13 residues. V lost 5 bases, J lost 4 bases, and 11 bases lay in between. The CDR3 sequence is CASSPRTSYGYTF. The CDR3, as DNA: TGTGCCAGCAGTCCCCGGACATCCTATGGCTACACCTTC.

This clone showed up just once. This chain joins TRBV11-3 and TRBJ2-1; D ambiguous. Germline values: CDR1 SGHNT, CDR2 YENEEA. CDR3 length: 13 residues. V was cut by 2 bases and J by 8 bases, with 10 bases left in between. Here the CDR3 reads CASSLPGWDEQFF. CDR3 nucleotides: TGTGCCAGCAGCTTACCGGGTTGGGATGAGCAGTTCTTC.

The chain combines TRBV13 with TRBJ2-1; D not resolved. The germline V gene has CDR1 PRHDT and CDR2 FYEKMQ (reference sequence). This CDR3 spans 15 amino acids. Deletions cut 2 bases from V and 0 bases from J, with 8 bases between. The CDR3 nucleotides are TGTGCCAGCAGCTTACTAACGGGCTCCTACAATGAGCAGTTCTTC. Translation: CASSLLTGSYNEQFF.

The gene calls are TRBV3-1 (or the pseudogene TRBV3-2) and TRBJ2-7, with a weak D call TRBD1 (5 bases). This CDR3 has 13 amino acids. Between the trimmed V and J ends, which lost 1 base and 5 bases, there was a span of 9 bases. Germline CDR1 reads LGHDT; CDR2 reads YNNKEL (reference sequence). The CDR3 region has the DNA TGTGCCAGCAGCCAAGCCAGGGCCCACGAGCAGTACTTC. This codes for CASSQARAHEQYF.

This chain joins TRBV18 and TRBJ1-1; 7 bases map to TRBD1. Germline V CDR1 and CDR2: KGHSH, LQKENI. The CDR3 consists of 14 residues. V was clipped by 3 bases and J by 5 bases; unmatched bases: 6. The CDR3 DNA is TGTGCCAGCTCACCTCTACAGGGGTGGACTGAAGCTTTCTTT. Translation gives CASSPLQGWTEAFF.

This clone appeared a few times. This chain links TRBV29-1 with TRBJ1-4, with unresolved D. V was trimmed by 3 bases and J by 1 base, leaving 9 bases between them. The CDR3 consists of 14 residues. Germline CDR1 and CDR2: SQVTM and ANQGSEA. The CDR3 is CSVDVGGTNEKLFF. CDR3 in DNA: TGCAGCGTTGACGTCGGAGGAACTAATGAAAAACTGTTTTTT.

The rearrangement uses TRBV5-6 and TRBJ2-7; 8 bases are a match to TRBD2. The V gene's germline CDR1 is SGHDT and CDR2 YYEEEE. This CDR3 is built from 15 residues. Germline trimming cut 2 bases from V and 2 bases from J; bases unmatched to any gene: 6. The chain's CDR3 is CASSFSSGSPYEQYF. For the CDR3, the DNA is TGTGCCAGCAGCTTCTCTAGCGGGTCCCCCTACGAGCAGTACTTC.

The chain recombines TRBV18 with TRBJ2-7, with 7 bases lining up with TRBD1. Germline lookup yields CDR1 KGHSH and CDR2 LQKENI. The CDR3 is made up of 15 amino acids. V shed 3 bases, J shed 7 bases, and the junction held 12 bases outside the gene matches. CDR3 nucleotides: TGTGCCAGCTCACCCCCCCGGACAGGCTTGAGGGAGCAGTACTTC. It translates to CASSPPRTGLREQYF.